This entry concerns a single TCR beta chain. This sample stems from a study of blood T cell repertoires in COVID-19. As for the study in general: Samples taken during acute and convalescent COVID-19 were collected in the United States, Italy and Spain. PBMCs, B-cell-depleted T cells, or T cells provided the cDNA or gDNA that made up the material.

In the original workflow: Reference gene primer amplification gave nucleated cell count estimates. Using immunoSEQ multiplex PCR, the repertoire was profiled, and TCRdb retains in-frame clones only, with some absent. That table furnishes V, J and clone size, whereas the DNA furnished D and trimming. The sample contains 140,000 to 150,000 clones, roughly 87% of which appear only once. The CDR3 extends over 16 amino acids. CDR1 is SGHRS, CDR2 YFSETQ, per germline. V shed 0 bases and J shed 5 bases, with 18 bases lying between them. The chain carries TRBV5-1 and TRBJ2-7; possibly TRBD2 for D (6 bases). The sample taken for sequencing was peripheral blood. This clonotype originated in a woman aged 45 to 65 with acute or convalescent COVID-19. CDR3 in DNA: TGCGCCAGCAGCTTGGCCGGGCTCCCCTGGGGGGACGAGCAGTACTTC. Its protein product is CASSLAGLPWGDEQYF. The variable domain in full, with the rest retrieved from reference TRBV5-1 and TRBJ2-7, is KAGVTQTPRYLIKTRGQQVTLSCSPISGHRSVSWYQQTPGQGLQFLFEYFSETQRNKGNFPGRFSGRQFSNSRSEMNVSTLELGDSALYLCASSLAGLPWGDEQYFGPGTRLTVT.